The next 30 T cell receptor beta chains were all read from a single sample in a study of blood T cells in healthy people across ages. Primed by a sample-barcoded 5' primer and a J-beta primer mix, a second PCR proceeded for roughly 6 to 12 cycles. TCRdb used MiXCR to reprocess the 5' RACE reads, holding one entry per CDR3 protein. The sample yields fewer than 1.5 million distinct CDR3 sequences, around two fifths seen once. The sequencing input was blood. Source of these receptors: a woman between 18 and 29 years old in good health.

The V gene is TRBV9, the J gene TRBJ1-2; TRBD1 aligns across 9 bases. V lost 3 bases and J lost 5; bases outside the gene matches: 8. The CDR3 has 15 residues. CDR1 and CDR2 from the germline V gene are SGDLS and YYNGEE. CDR3 nucleotides: TGTGCCAGCAGCGGAACTGGACAGGGGTATTATGGCTACACCTTC. Its protein is CASSGTGQGYYGYTF.

The chain recombines TRBV9 with TRBJ2-1; 12 bases are a match to TRBD2. Trimming at V came to 4 bases and at J to 2 bases, leaving 4 bases not matched to a gene. The CDR3 spans 16 residues. Germline V CDR1 and CDR2: SGDLS, YYNGEE. The chain's CDR3 is CASSPTSGRTYNEQFF. CDR3 sequence (DNA): TGTGCCAGCAGCCCCACTAGCGGGAGGACCTACAATGAGCAGTTCTTC.

CDR3 loop: CASSKASRYEQYF. As DNA, the CDR3 is TGTGCCAGCAGTAAAGCGAGTAGGTACGAGCAGTACTTC. This sequence joins TRBV27 and TRBJ2-7; D is uncertain. This CDR3 is built from 13 residues. V dropped 5 bases and J dropped 4 bases, with 12 bases sitting between them. Germline V CDR1 and CDR2: MNHEY, SMNVEV (reference sequence).

A few counts support this clonotype. The chain has TRBV12-3 or TRBV12-4 and TRBJ2-3; D is undetermined. The CDR3 totals 13 residues. V lost 7 bases and J 6 bases, leaving 14 bases between the germline ends. The CDR3 region has the DNA TGTGCCAGCAATCCCGACCAGGATGATACGCAGTATTTT. It is translated as CASNPDQDDTQYF.

The chain links TRBV20-1 to TRBJ2-1; 11 bases fit TRBD2. The germline V gene encodes CDR1 DFQATT and CDR2 SNEGSKA (reference sequence). The J segment lost 7 bases and the V segment lost 0 bases, leaving 8 bases of the junction unmatched. This CDR3 has 16 residues. CDR3: CSARDAASGGNNEQFF. The CDR3 bases are TGCAGTGCTAGAGATGCGGCTAGCGGGGGGAATAATGAGCAGTTCTTC.

A single count supports this clonotype. A read error may account for a junction end that differs from germline. The genes are TRBV6-1 and TRBJ1-5; D possibly corresponds to TRBD1 (6 bases). The germline gives CDR1 MNHNS, CDR2 SASEGT. The CDR3 contains 14 residues. DNA of the CDR3: TGTGCCCGCAGCGGGACACCCCTAAATCAGCCCCAGCATTTT. It encodes CARSGTPLNQPQHF.

The chain employs TRBV7-9 and TRBJ1-2, with a possible D match to TRBD1 (5 bases). Germline loops: CDR1 SEHNR, CDR2 FQNEAQ (reference sequence). Between the trimmed V and J ends, which lost 4 bases and 4 bases, there was a span of 19 bases. The CDR3 runs 16 residues. CDR3 sequence: CASSSARDRHIYGYTF. CDR3 sequence (DNA): TGTGCCAGCAGCTCAGCTAGGGACCGACATATCTATGGCTACACCTTC.

This clonotype was seen only once. CDR3 coding DNA: TGCGCCAGCAGCGGGGGGACACTAGCGGGGGAGAGCACAGATACGCAGTATTTT. Its protein product is CASSGGTLAGESTDTQYF. This chain joins TRBV5-1 and TRBJ2-3; 11 bases line up with TRBD2. The CDR3 is 18 residues long. V trimming: 4 bases; J trimming: 0 bases; junction bases outside the gene matches: 10. CDR1 and CDR2 from the germline V gene are SGHRS and YFSETQ.

This clonotype was counted a few times. The rearrangement uses TRBV29-1 and TRBJ2-2; D possibly corresponds to TRBD2 (6 bases). In germline, CDR1 is SQVTM, CDR2 ANQGSEA. V was clipped by 8 bases and J by 1 base, with 11 bases between them. This CDR3 is 13 amino acids long. Written as DNA, the CDR3 is TGCAGCAAACTGGAGGGGAACACCGGGGAGCTGTTTTTT. Translating gives CSKLEGNTGELFF.

To note about this clonotype: A much larger clone differs from this one at a single base, so this may be a read error. The CDR3 sequence: CAIGEVDEQYF. CDR3 in DNA: TGTGCCATCGGTGAGGTAGACGAGCAGTACTTC. The chain recombines TRBV10-3 with TRBJ2-7; no clear D. Germline lookup yields CDR1 ENHRY and CDR2 SYGVKD. The CDR3 is 11 residues long.

This clonotype has a count of ten or more. The chain carries TRBV10-3 and TRBJ1-1, with 7 positions matching TRBD1. The CDR3 covers 15 residues. V dropped 6 bases and J dropped 1; count of bases not matched to a gene: 8. CDR1 is ENHRY, CDR2 SYGVKD, per germline. The CDR3 loop is CAIREGRGENTEAFF. Here the CDR3 DNA reads TGTGCCATCAGGGAGGGCAGGGGGGAGAACACTGAAGCTTTCTTT.

The V call is TRBV27, the J call TRBJ1-2, with D unresolved. The CDR3 is made up of 14 amino acids. CDR1 and CDR2 from the germline V gene are MNHEY and SMNVEV (reference sequence). With 2 bases removed from V and 4 bases from J, the gap between germline ends came to 11 bases. CDR3 amino acids: CASSLKGGSYGYTF. DNA for the CDR3: TGTGCCAGCAGTTTAAAGGGTGGGAGCTATGGCTACACCTTC.

A few counts support this clonotype. The chain uses TRBV20-1 and TRBJ2-1; 7 positions match TRBD2. The junction had 4 bases not matched to a gene; V was cut back by 2 bases and J by 9 bases. CDR1 and CDR2 (germline): DFQATT, SNEGSKA (reference sequence). This CDR3 spans 12 amino acids. CDR3 sequence (DNA): TGCAGTGCTAGATCAGCGGGGCTTGAGCAGTTCTTC. This gives the protein CSARSAGLEQFF.

The chain couples TRBV15 to TRBJ1-1; 8 nucleotides match TRBD1. J lost 1 base, V lost 11 bases, and 9 bases had no gene match. Germline loops: CDR1 LNHNV, CDR2 YYDKDF (reference sequence). This CDR3 spans 14 amino acids. The CDR3 region is CAAKTGTGNTEAFF. The CDR3 DNA sequence: TGTGCCGCAAAGACCGGGACAGGGAACACTGAAGCTTTCTTT.

The V gene is TRBV5-1, the J gene TRBJ2-7, with 10 bases fitting TRBD1. The DNA end is more similar to TRBJ2-5, so the J call may be wrong. The CDR3 is 14 residues long. Germline assignment: CDR1 SGHRS and CDR2 YFSETQ. The CDR3 bases are TGCGCCAGCAGCCGGGACAGGGGAGAGGGGACCCAGTACTTC. Protein: CASSRDRGEGTQYF.

The genes are TRBV6-6 and TRBJ2-7; 7 positions match TRBD1. The V gene's germline CDR1 is MNHNY and CDR2 SVGAGI (reference sequence). This CDR3 contains 14 residues. V lost 4 bases and J lost 3; bases outside the gene matches: 6. CDR3: CASSSPGQIYEQYF. The CDR3 nucleotides read TGTGCCAGCAGTTCCCCGGGACAGATCTACGAGCAGTACTTC.

Only a few counts were recorded for this clonotype. The chain is built from TRBV7-3 and TRBJ2-3; TRBD2 agrees at 10 bases. After removal of 5 bases from V and 12 bases from J, the junction contained 14 bases not matched to a gene. There are 15 residues in the CDR3. Germline V gives CDR1 SGHTA, CDR2 FQGTGA. The CDR3 region is CASSLGVAGGQKQYF. The DNA of the CDR3 is TGTGCCAGCAGCCTCGGGGTAGCGGGGGGTCAAAAACAGTATTTT.

This clonotype has a handful of counts. J is TRBJ1-1 and V is TRBV20-1; D is unresolved. CDR3 length: 11 residues. V was shortened by 2 bases and J by 3 bases, with 4 bases between the two germline ends. Germline V gene data show CDR1 as DFQATT and CDR2 as SNEGSKA (reference sequence). CDR3 sequence: CSARQDTEAFF. CDR3 nucleotide sequence: TGCAGTGCTAGACAGGACACTGAAGCTTTCTTT.

The V and J genes are TRBV13 and TRBJ2-1; 8 bases align to TRBD2. Trimming at V came to 6 bases and at J to 2 bases, leaving 6 bases not matched to a gene. This CDR3 is built from 15 residues. Per the germline V gene, CDR1 is PRHDT and CDR2 is FYEKMQ (reference sequence). CDR3 loop: CASRRWRGAYNEQFF. The CDR3 DNA reads as TGTGCCAGCAGGCGCTGGCGGGGGGCCTACAATGAGCAGTTCTTC.

This clonotype came up a few times. This rearrangement joins TRBV7-2 to TRBJ2-7, with 7 bases lining up with TRBD1. The CDR3 has 14 residues. With V trimmed by 5 bases and J by 5 bases, 9 bases remained unmatched. Germline CDR1 reads SGHTA; CDR2 reads FQGNSA. Written as DNA, the CDR3 is TGTGCCAGCAGCCTAAGACAGGGTAGGGACGAGCAGTACTTC. It is translated as CASSLRQGRDEQYF.

Only a few counts were recorded for this clonotype. The V gene is TRBV29-1, the J gene TRBJ2-1; the match to TRBD2 covers 7 bases. The CDR3 loop spans 13 amino acids. Trimming cost V 4 bases and J 10 bases; bases outside gene matches: 10. In germline, CDR1 is SQVTM, CDR2 ANQGSEA. As DNA, the CDR3 is TGCAGCGTTGCTGTGGGGGGGACCGGAGAGCAGTTCTTC. The encoded protein is CSVAVGGTGEQFF.

V usage is TRBV12-3 or TRBV12-4 and J usage is TRBJ1-5, with D possibly being TRBD1 (6 bases). This CDR3 region has 14 residues. V lost 5 bases and J lost 4, with 12 bases in between. The CDR3 reads CASSVTGQNQPQHF. The DNA for the CDR3 is TGTGCCAGCAGTGTGACAGGTCAAAATCAGCCCCAGCATTTT.

The V call is TRBV12-3 or TRBV12-4, the J call TRBJ2-1, with 9 positions matching TRBD2. V dropped 5 bases and J dropped 9; count of bases not matched to a gene: 11. This CDR3 is built from 15 residues. The CDR3 is CASSQSGRRGGEQFF. The CDR3 DNA is TGTGCCAGCAGTCAGAGCGGGAGGCGAGGGGGTGAGCAGTTCTTC.

For this clonotype: This CDR3 fails to terminate in the conserved phenylalanine or tryptophan, so it likely reflects a read error. V is TRBV20-1 and J is TRBJ2-1; D perhaps matches TRBD1 (5 bases). The CDR3 spans 15 residues. Germline assignment: CDR1 DFQATT and CDR2 SNEGSKA (reference sequence). Trimming took 3 bases from V and 8 from J, leaving 20 bases between them. CDR3 DNA: TGCAGTGCTAGCGTTCTAGACCTCCTAGGGGATGAGCAGTTCCTC. It encodes CSASVLDLLGDEQFL.

This sequence joins TRBV7-6 and TRBJ2-2, with D unresolved. The germline CDR1 and CDR2 sequences are SGHVS and FNYEAQ. Trimming cost V 5 bases and J 4 bases, with 14 bases left between them. The CDR3 is 15 amino acids. The CDR3 sequence is CASSPGRIGTGELFF. In DNA form, the CDR3 reads TGTGCCAGCAGCCCCGGTCGGATTGGCACCGGGGAGCTGTTTTTT.

This clonotype was seen a few times. The CDR3 coding sequence is TGTGCCAGCCGACCTACCGGCAATTCACCCCTCCACTTT. It yields the protein CASRPTGNSPLHF. The genes are TRBV6-1 and TRBJ1-6, with no clear D. V shed 8 bases and J shed 7 bases, with 12 bases lying between them. CDR3 length: 13 residues. The V gene's germline CDR1 is MNHNS and CDR2 SASEGT.

The CDR3 spells CASSKVRLAVSNEQFF. As DNA, the CDR3 is TGTGCCAGCAGCAAAGTCCGACTAGCGGTATCCAATGAGCAGTTCTTC. The chain uses TRBV21-1 and TRBJ2-1; TRBD2 was called by the table and not checked on the DNA. TRBV21-1 is deemed a pseudogene. The CDR3 covers 16 residues.

This clonotype was seen a few times. V and J are TRBV7-8 and TRBJ2-3; tentative D call: TRBD2 (5 bases). Germline values: CDR1 SGHVS, CDR2 FQNEAQ. Trimming took off 2 bases at V and 2 bases at J, with 14 bases between the two ends. This CDR3 region has 16 residues. Here the CDR3 DNA reads TGTGCCAGCAGCTTATTAGGAGCGGCCCTCACAGATACGCAGTATTTT. This encodes CASSLLGAALTDTQYF.

In DNA, the CDR3 is TGTGCCAGCAGTATTGGACAGGGCTATGGCTACACCTTC. Its protein is CASSIGQGYGYTF. The chain couples TRBV28 to TRBJ1-2, with 8 bases aligning to TRBD1. The CDR3 sequence is 13 residues long. The germline V gene has CDR1 MDHEN and CDR2 SYDVKM. Trimming took 5 bases from V and 4 from J; bases not matched to a gene: 3.

The gene calls are TRBV5-1 and TRBJ1-4; TRBD1 aligns across 11 bases. J gave up 5 bases and V 4 bases, and 13 bases lay outside the gene matches. The CDR3 runs 18 residues. Per germline, CDR1 SGHRS and CDR2 YFSETQ. The CDR3, as DNA: TGCGCCAGCAGCCTAGGACAGGGGGCGCGACTGGGGAATGAAAAACTGTTTTTT. It specifies CASSLGQGARLGNEKLFF.